This entry is about one T cell receptor beta chain. What it binds is unknown. Trimming removed 0 bases from V and 2 bases from J, with 8 bases in between. The germline V gene encodes CDR1 MRHNA and CDR2 SNTAGT. The CDR3 contains 15 residues. This table comes from immunoSEQ multiplex PCR, and its TCRdb copy is limited to in-frame clones, with some not included. The data hold some 77,000 clones, with approximately 92% observed a single time. The source of the sample is a study of OX40 agonist ivuxolimab in advanced cancers. Study context: Two cutaneous melanoma patients and one hepatocellular carcinoma patient, three in all, had partial responses.

General observations from the study: By week 6 at 0.1 to 3.0 mg/kg, blood CD4+ and CD8+ T cells had expanded clonally.

The sequence was obtained from an adult with an advanced solid tumor such as melanoma, head and neck, liver or kidney cancer. The J gene is TRBJ2-1, the V gene TRBV6-4, with a weak D call TRBD2 (5 bases). The sample was CD4+ or CD8+ T cells sorted from blood, taken in a trial of the OX40 agonist ivuxolimab. The CDR3 coding sequence is TGTGCCAGCAGTGACTCAGGGAGTCCCTACAATGAGCAGTTCTTC. Translated: CASSDSGSPYNEQFF.